One and the same sample provided the 25 T cell receptor beta chains below, sequenced in a study of OX40 agonist ivuxolimab in advanced cancers. Sequenced by immunoSEQ multiplex PCR; TCRdb stores in-frame clones only, minus some. This table holds about 130,000 clones, 85% to 95% found once. The sequencing used CD4+ or CD8+ T cells sorted from blood, collected in a trial of the OX40 agonist ivuxolimab. Receptors originate from an adult with an advanced solid tumor such as melanoma, head and neck, liver or kidney cancer.

In this sample, this clone turned up once. The gene calls are TRBV5-4 and TRBJ2-1; D possibly corresponds to TRBD1 (5 bases). Per germline, CDR1 SGHNT and CDR2 YYREEE (reference sequence). The CDR3 sequence is 15 residues long. V was clipped by 0 bases and J by 0 bases, with 7 bases between them. In nucleotides, the CDR3 is TGTGCCAGCAGCTTGGGGCAGGGCTCCTACAATGAGCAGTTCTTC. It translates to CASSLGQGSYNEQFF.

The chain recombines TRBV7-9 with TRBJ2-3; 10 nucleotides align to TRBD2. V lost 2 bases to trimming and J lost 3 bases; unmatched junction nucleotides: 8. The germline V gene encodes CDR1 SEHNR and CDR2 FQNEAQ (reference sequence). The CDR3 loop spans 17 amino acids. CDR3 residues: CASSLWMASGSTDTQYF. Here the CDR3 DNA reads TGTGCCAGCAGCTTATGGATGGCTAGCGGGAGTACAGATACGCAGTATTTT.

The chain uses TRBV2 and TRBJ2-5, with D perhaps matching TRBD2 (5 bases). Germline V gene lookup returns CDR1 SNHLY and CDR2 FYNNEI. This CDR3 contains 14 residues. The germline V and J ends were trimmed by 4 bases and 4 bases, with 13 bases remaining between them. Written as DNA, the CDR3 is TGTGCCAGCAGTGTTTCTGCTAGCCCAGAGACCCAGTACTTC. This encodes CASSVSASPETQYF.

J is TRBJ1-1 and V is TRBV29-1; D not certain. Germline V gene data show CDR1 as SQVTM and CDR2 as ANQGSEA. The ends were cut back, 6 bases at V and 1 base at J, with 12 bases in the middle. The CDR3 spans 13 residues. The CDR3 region is CSVSGAGNTEAFF. The CDR3 bases are TGCAGCGTCTCTGGTGCAGGGAACACTGAAGCTTTCTTT.

V gene TRBV19 combines with J gene TRBJ2-7; TRBD1 matches 8 bases. The length of the CDR3 is 15 residues. CDR1 is LNHDA, CDR2 SQIVND, per germline (reference sequence). V lost 5 bases and J lost 3; bases outside the gene matches: 9. The CDR3 DNA sequence: TGTGCCAGTAGTCCTCCGGGACAGGAGAACTACGAGCAGTACTTC. It yields the protein CASSPPGQENYEQYF. Drawing the rest from reference TRBV19 and TRBJ2-7, the complete variable domain is DGGITQSPKYLFRKEGQNVTLSCEQNLNHDAMYWYRQDPGQGLRLIYYSQIVNDFQKGDIAEGYSVSREKKESFPLTVTSAQKNPTAFYLCASSPPGQENYEQYFGPGTRLTVT.

This clone was detected once. The V gene is TRBV5-1, the J gene TRBJ2-5, with 13 nucleotides matching TRBD2. Germline V gene data show CDR1 as SGHRS and CDR2 as YFSETQ. This CDR3 comprises 16 residues. Losses at the gene ends were 4 bases for V and 2 bases for J; bases not matched to a gene: 5. This CDR3 reads CASSRGTSGAQETQYF. In DNA, the CDR3 is TGCGCCAGCAGCCGCGGGACTAGCGGGGCACAAGAGACCCAGTACTTC.

This clone was counted only a few times. V is TRBV4-3 and J is TRBJ2-7; D may be TRBD1 (5 bases). The CDR3 length is 15 residues. Germline V gives CDR1 LGHNA, CDR2 YSLEER. V lost 0 bases and J 2 bases, leaving 11 bases between the germline ends. The CDR3: CASSQDWGLTYEQYF. The CDR3 coding sequence is TGCGCCAGCAGCCAAGATTGGGGCCTAACCTACGAGCAGTACTTC.

This clone has just one count. The chain has TRBV5-8 and TRBJ2-3; D perhaps matches TRBD1 (5 bases). The length of the CDR3 is 16 residues. Trimming removed 4 bases at V and 1 base at J, with 16 bases between. Germline V gives CDR1 SGHTS, CDR2 YDEGEE. CDR3 amino acids: CASSETGSAGTDTQYF. The DNA of the CDR3 is TGTGCCAGCAGCGAAACAGGCTCGGCGGGCACAGATACGCAGTATTTT. The full variable domain, in which reference TRBV5-8 and TRBJ2-3 provide the parts outside the CDR3, is EAGVTQSPTHLIKTRGQQATLRCSPISGHTSVYWYQQALGLGLQFLLWYDEGEERNRGNFPPRFSGRQFPNYSSELNVNALELEDSALYLCASSETGSAGTDTQYFGPGTRLTVL.

The rearrangement joins TRBV5-6 to TRBJ1-1; D is unclear. V lost 2 bases to trimming and J lost 2 bases, with 4 bases between them. This CDR3 contains 12 residues. The germline V gene encodes CDR1 SGHDT and CDR2 YYEEEE. CDR3 residues: CASSFDNTEAFF. The CDR3 DNA sequence: TGTGCCAGCAGCTTCGACAACACTGAAGCTTTCTTT.

The chain combines TRBV18 with TRBJ2-7, with TRBD2 identical over 10 bases. With V trimmed by 5 bases and J by 3 bases, 1 base remained unmatched. The CDR3 totals 13 residues. Germline V gene data show CDR1 as KGHSH and CDR2 as LQKENI. The CDR3 here is CASSGTSVYEQYF. As DNA, the CDR3 is TGTGCCAGCTCAGGGACTAGCGTCTACGAGCAGTACTTC.

The rearrangement links TRBV15 to TRBJ1-3, with D uncertain. This CDR3 is built from 12 residues. Germline V gives CDR1 LNHNV, CDR2 YYDKDF (reference sequence). The V and J ends lost 8 bases and 2 bases respectively, with 7 bases between them. In nucleotides, the CDR3 is TGTGCCACCCAGCCGGCTGGAAACACCATATATTTT. Protein: CATQPAGNTIYF.

The V and J genes are TRBV6-6 and TRBJ2-7; 12 bases match TRBD2. Germline CDR1 and CDR2: MNHNY and SVGAGI (reference sequence). The CDR3 is 15 residues long. Trimming at V came to 4 bases and at J to 2 bases, leaving 3 bases not matched to a gene. The CDR3 bases are TGTGCCAGCAGTTCGACTAGCGGGAGTCCCTACGAGCAGTACTTC. It translates to CASSSTSGSPYEQYF.

V gene TRBV19 combines with J gene TRBJ2-7; D may be TRBD2 (6 bases). The germline V gene has CDR1 LNHDA and CDR2 SQIVND (reference sequence). The length of the CDR3 is 15 residues. Trimming stripped 6 bases from V and 2 bases from J, with 17 bases between. The CDR3 loop reads CASSPVGTYTYEQYF. The CDR3 DNA follows: TGTGCCAGTAGCCCGGTGGGGACTTATACCTACGAGCAGTACTTC.

This clone was recorded only once. The chain carries TRBV9 and TRBJ2-7; 10 nucleotides match TRBD1. The V segment lost 3 bases and the J segment 7 bases; nucleotides outside the gene matches: 16. The CDR3 runs 17 residues. Germline CDR1 and CDR2: SGDLS and YYNGEE. CDR3: CASSGVSRDRGPTEQYF. In DNA, the CDR3 is TGTGCCAGCAGCGGAGTGAGCCGGGACAGGGGACCTACGGAGCAGTACTTC.

This chain connects TRBV7-2 to TRBJ1-1; D is undetermined. The CDR3 has 14 amino acids. Trimming took off 1 base at V and 4 bases at J, with 10 bases between the two ends. CDR1 SGHTA and CDR2 FQGNSA come from the germline V gene. The DNA for the CDR3 is TGTGCCAGCAGCTTAGGAGGCAGAGGCACTGAAGCTTTCTTT. Amino acid sequence: CASSLGGRGTEAFF.

This rearrangement joins TRBV7-3 to TRBJ2-2; 9 nucleotides agree with TRBD2. This CDR3 is 17 amino acids long. The V gene end was trimmed by 2 bases and the J gene end by 1 base; junction bases not matched to a gene: 5. Germline V gives CDR1 SGHTA, CDR2 FQGTGA. The CDR3 loop reads CASSLRSSGGNTGELFF. CDR3 nucleotides: TGTGCCAGCAGCTTACGTAGTAGCGGGGGGAACACCGGGGAGCTGTTTTTT.

The chain links TRBV25-1 to TRBJ2-1, with D unclear. The CDR3 has 12 residues. Trimming pared 6 bases from V and 8 bases from J, leaving 11 bases between. CDR1 MGHDK and CDR2 SYGVNS come from the germline V gene. The CDR3 DNA is TGTGCCAGCAGGCCCTCCGGGCATGAGCAGTTCTTC. It codes for CASRPSGHEQFF.

This sequence joins TRBV2 and TRBJ2-7; D not certain. Germline V lookup: CDR1 SNHLY, CDR2 FYNNEI. V dropped 1 base and J dropped 2 bases, with 6 bases sitting between them. CDR3 length: 13 residues. The CDR3 DNA reads TGTGCCAGCAGTGAAGGCGGAACCTACGAGCAGTACTTC. The encoded protein is CASSEGGTYEQYF.

This clone showed up just once. The chain couples TRBV5-8 to TRBJ2-3; D unclear. The CDR3 extends over 15 amino acids. In germline, CDR1 is SGHTS, CDR2 YDEGEE. Trimming stripped 1 base from V and 4 bases from J, with 13 bases between. The CDR3 sequence: CASSLKAQYPDTQYF. The CDR3, as DNA: TGTGCCAGCAGCTTGAAAGCGCAATACCCAGATACGCAGTATTTT.

The chain is built from TRBV4-3 and TRBJ1-3; TRBD1 matches at 12 bases. Germline V gene lookup returns CDR1 LGHNA and CDR2 YSLEER. The CDR3 runs to 17 residues. V was pared by 4 bases and J by 1 base, with 5 bases of the junction left unmatched. For the CDR3, the DNA is TGCGCCAGCAGCCCGGGACAGGGGGCAAAGTCTGGAAACACCATATATTTT. Protein: CASSPGQGAKSGNTIYF.

The V call is TRBV19, the J call TRBJ1-5, with D perhaps TRBD1 (5 bases). The CDR3 spans 15 residues. CDR1 is LNHDA and CDR2 is SQIVND in the germline V gene (reference sequence). V was pared by 3 bases and J by 2 bases, with 11 bases between. The CDR3 coding sequence is TGTGCCAGTAGTATCGGGGGAACCCGCAATCAGCCCCAGCATTTT. Protein product: CASSIGGTRNQPQHF.

This rearrangement joins TRBV12-5 to TRBJ2-1; D gene ambiguous. There are 12 residues in the CDR3. The V gene lost 4 bases and the J gene lost 9 bases, with 10 bases spanning the gap. Germline CDR1 reads LGHNT; CDR2 reads FRNRAP. CDR3 protein: CASGSDLGEQFF. CDR3 in DNA: TGTGCTAGTGGTTCGGACCTTGGTGAGCAGTTCTTC.

The chain combines TRBV9 with TRBJ2-3; TRBD2 aligns across 9 bases. In germline, CDR1 is SGDLS, CDR2 YYNGEE. CDR3 length equals 15 residues. Trimming removed 0 bases from V and 5 bases from J; junction bases left unmatched: 4. The CDR3 DNA sequence: TGTGCCAGCAGCGTAGATAGCGGGAGACTAGATACGCAGTATTTT. This sequence encodes CASSVDSGRLDTQYF.

Written as DNA, the CDR3 is TGTGCCAGCAGCTTGGCCGGTGGCGGGAGGGCCTACGAGCAGTACTTC. Its protein product is CASSLAGGGRAYEQYF. The rearrangement joins TRBV5-4 to TRBJ2-7, with 9 bases fitting TRBD2. Germline lookup yields CDR1 SGHNT and CDR2 YYREEE (reference sequence). After removal of 0 bases from V and 2 bases from J, the junction contained 6 bases not matched to a gene. This CDR3 comprises 16 residues.

The genes are TRBV7-2 and TRBJ2-1, with TRBD1 matching 7 bases. The CDR3 extends over 15 amino acids. Trimming removed 6 bases from V and 9 bases from J; junction bases left unmatched: 14. Per the germline V gene, CDR1 is SGHTA and CDR2 is FQGNSA. The CDR3 sequence is CASRLGYGSGGEQFF. The CDR3 DNA follows: TGTGCCAGCAGACTTGGGTACGGTTCAGGGGGTGAGCAGTTCTTC.